The text below deals with one TCR beta chain. The data were taken from a study of blood T cell repertoires in COVID-19. Study information: Collection of acute and convalescent COVID-19 samples took place in the United States, Italy and Spain. Nucleic acid was either cDNA or gDNA, and it came from T cells, B-cell-depleted T cells, or PBMCs.

Original handling: Estimates of nucleated cell counts were drawn from the amplification of reference gene primers. Sequenced by immunoSEQ multiplex PCR; TCRdb stores in-frame clones only, minus some. D and trimming come from the DNA, and the V and J calls and clone size come from that table. This table has around 700,000 clones, approximately 90% appearing once. Germline values: CDR1 KGHSH, CDR2 LQKENI. The CDR3 length is 16 residues. Trimming shortened V by 0 bases and J by 0 bases, and 11 bases separated the two germline ends. What was sequenced was peripheral blood. V and J are TRBV18 and TRBJ1-2; the D gene is possibly TRBD1 (6 bases). This receptor was taken from a woman between 18 and 29 years old with acute or convalescent COVID-19. CDR3 coding DNA: TGTGCCAGCTCACCACCAGACAGGACGCCTAACTATGGCTACACCTTC. Amino acids: CASSPPDRTPNYGYTF.